The rows below give T cell receptor beta chains drawn from one sample of a study of blood T cells in healthy people across ages. A single record per CDR3 protein comes from TCRdb applying MiXCR to the 5' RACE reads. Of hundreds of thousands of distinct CDR3 sequences listed, roughly 64% are singletons. Sequenced: blood. These TCRs come from a man aged 25 to 45 in good health. The CDR3 runs from the conserved cysteine through the conserved F or W. D genes are given only for firm matches. Expanded clones are given a class, and other clones once, few, many or no size at all.

clone_size: -
j_call: TRBJ2-4
d_call: TRBD2
v_call: TRBV28
cdr3_nt: TGTGCCAGCAGTATTAGCGGGTCCAAAAACATTCAGTACTTC
cdr3_aa: CASSISGSKNIQYF

clone_size: -
j_call: TRBJ2-3
d_call: -
v_call: TRBV15
cdr3_nt: TGTGCCACCAGCAGAGATCCCACAGATACGCAGTATTTT
cdr3_aa: CATSRDPTDTQYF

clone_size: -
j_call: TRBJ2-3
d_call: -
v_call: TRBV7-2
cdr3_nt: TGTGCCAGCAGCTCAAACGGCGGCATAGATACGCAGTATTTT
cdr3_aa: CASSSNGGIDTQYF

clone_size: -
j_call: TRBJ2-6
d_call: -
v_call: TRBV2
cdr3_nt: TGTGCCAGCAGTGTGTATGGGGCCAACGTCCTGACTTTC
cdr3_aa: CASSVYGANVLTF

clone_size: -
j_call: TRBJ2-3
d_call: TRBD2
v_call: TRBV4-2
cdr3_nt: TGTGCCAGCAGCCCCCAAGGTGGGCTAGCGGGAGGTACTAGCACAGATACGCAGTATTTT
cdr3_aa: CASSPQGGLAGGTSTDTQYF

clone_size: -
j_call: TRBJ2-1
d_call: TRBD2
v_call: TRBV20-1
cdr3_nt: TGCAGTGCGCGGGGGGCCCTTCTAGGCGAGCAGTTCTTC
cdr3_aa: CSARGALLGEQFF

clone_size: -
j_call: TRBJ1-5
d_call: -
v_call: TRBV20-1
cdr3_nt: TGCAGTGCCCAGTACAGGTCGAATCAGCCCCAGCATTTT
cdr3_aa: CSAQYRSNQPQHF

clone_size: -
j_call: TRBJ2-7
d_call: TRBD1
v_call: TRBV7-2
cdr3_nt: TGTGCCAGCAGCTTCACCGGGACAGAGAGCTCCTACGAGCAGTACTTC
cdr3_aa: CASSFTGTESSYEQYF

clone_size: -
j_call: TRBJ2-4
d_call: -
v_call: TRBV7-2
cdr3_nt: TGTGCCAGCAGCTTAGGGGGATATGAAAACATTCAGTACTTC
cdr3_aa: CASSLGGYENIQYF

clone_size: -
j_call: TRBJ1-2
d_call: -
v_call: TRBV7-9
cdr3_nt: TGTGCCAGCAGCTTATCAACAGCTTCCTATGGCTACACCTTC
cdr3_aa: CASSLSTASYGYTF

clone_size: few
j_call: TRBJ2-5
d_call: -
v_call: TRBV13
cdr3_nt: TGTGCCAGCAGCTCCTGGATTTTACAAGAGACCCAGTACTTC
cdr3_aa: CASSSWILQETQYF

clone_size: many
j_call: TRBJ2-1
d_call: TRBD2
v_call: TRBV10-3
cdr3_nt: TGTGCCATCAAGCGGGAGGTCTACAATGAGCAGTTCTTC
cdr3_aa: CAIKREVYNEQFF

clone_size: -
j_call: TRBJ1-1
d_call: TRBD1
v_call: TRBV7-2
cdr3_nt: TGTGCCAGCAGCTACTCCGGGACAGGGATTGAAGCTTTCTTT
cdr3_aa: CASSYSGTGIEAFF

clone_size: few
j_call: TRBJ2-3
d_call: -
v_call: TRBV4-1
cdr3_nt: TGCGCCAGCACCCAATCCCCGTCGCCCACAGATACGCAGTATTTT
cdr3_aa: CASTQSPSPTDTQYF

clone_size: -
j_call: TRBJ2-1
d_call: -
v_call: TRBV5-6
cdr3_nt: TGTGCCAGCAGCGGGCCCTCTACAGTGGGGTTCGATGAGCAGTTCTTC
cdr3_aa: CASSGPSTVGFDEQFF

clone_size: -
j_call: TRBJ2-4
d_call: -
v_call: TRBV27
cdr3_nt: TGTGCCAGCCGGGGAATAGCCAAAAACATTCAGTACTTC
cdr3_aa: CASRGIAKNIQYF

clone_size: -
j_call: TRBJ2-1
d_call: -
v_call: TRBV15
cdr3_nt: TGTGCCACCAGCAGAGGCCGAGTGGGGTCCTACAATGAGCAGTTCTTC
cdr3_aa: CATSRGRVGSYNEQFF

clone_size: -
j_call: TRBJ2-1
d_call: TRBD2
v_call: TRBV9
cdr3_nt: TGTGCCAGCAGCGTAGGACTAGCGGGAGGTAACAATGAGCAGTTCTTC
cdr3_aa: CASSVGLAGGNNEQFF

clone_size: -
j_call: TRBJ2-5
d_call: TRBD1
v_call: TRBV6-2/TRBV6-3
cdr3_nt: TGTGCCAGCAATGGACAGGGACCGGGGGAGACCCAGTACTTC
cdr3_aa: CASNGQGPGETQYF

clone_size: -
j_call: TRBJ2-7
d_call: TRBD1
v_call: TRBV29-1
cdr3_nt: TGCAGCGTGGTCCTCACCGGGACAGACGTTACCTACGAGCAGTACTTC
cdr3_aa: CSVVLTGTDVTYEQYF